These T cell receptor beta chains were read from a single sample in a study of T cells in Graves' hyperthyroidism and ophthalmopathy. TCRdb independently ran MiXCR on the multiplex PCR reads; one entry per CDR3 protein. The top ten clones hold 3.8% of a sample with some 620,000 distinct CDR3 sequences, roughly 16% of them seen once. Sequenced material: blood. These receptors were obtained from a woman in her twenties or thirties with Graves' hyperthyroidism. Both conserved end residues are part of each CDR3. Each record gives: V gene, clone size, CDR3 length, D gene, J gene, CDR3 DNA, CDR3 protein. D genes are given only for firm matches. The listing skips clone size in some rows; elsewhere it reads once, few, many or a size class.

V: TRBV27
size: -
length: 13
D: TRBD1
J: TRBJ1-1
DNA: TGTGCCAGCAGACCGACAGGGGAGGCCGAAGCTTTCTTT
CDR3: CASRPTGEAEAFF

V: TRBV7-2
size: many
length: 18
D: TRBD2
J: TRBJ2-7
DNA: TGTGCCAGCAGCACCCGGCAAACTAGCGGGAGTAGGGGCTACGAGCAGTACTTC
CDR3: CASSTRQTSGSRGYEQYF

V: TRBV7-9
size: -
length: 15
D: TRBD1
J: TRBJ1-5
DNA: TGTGCCAGCAGCCCCGACAGGGAAGGCAGTCAGCCCCAGCATTTT
CDR3: CASSPDREGSQPQHF

V: TRBV10-3
size: -
length: 14
D: -
J: TRBJ1-2
DNA: TGTGCCATCACTGGCTCGCCAGCGGTCTATGGCTACACCTTC
CDR3: CAITGSPAVYGYTF

V: TRBV5-1
size: many
length: 13
D: -
J: TRBJ1-1
DNA: TGCGCCAGCAGCTTTGGGCATAACACTGAAGCTTTCTTT
CDR3: CASSFGHNTEAFF

V: TRBV19
size: few
length: 18
D: -
J: TRBJ2-6
DNA: TGTGCCAGTAGGGATTCGGGGAGAGGAGGCTCTGGGGCCAACGTCCTGACTTTC
CDR3: CASRDSGRGGSGANVLTF

V: TRBV19
size: -
length: 15
D: TRBD2
J: TRBJ2-5
DNA: TGTGCCAGTAGTAACGATAGGGGAGGGCGGGAGACCCAGTACTTC
CDR3: CASSNDRGGRETQYF

V: TRBV7-9
size: -
length: 14
D: TRBD1
J: TRBJ2-7
DNA: TGTGCCAGCAGGAGACGGGACAGATACTACGAGCAGTACTTC
CDR3: CASRRRDRYYEQYF

V: TRBV6-1
size: many
length: 14
D: TRBD2
J: TRBJ2-7
DNA: TGTGCCAGCAGTACGGGACTAGGGGCCTACGAGCAGTACTTC
CDR3: CASSTGLGAYEQYF

V: TRBV20-1
size: many
length: 11
D: -
J: TRBJ2-7
DNA: TGCAGTGCCGTCCTAGGTTACGAGCAGTACTTC
CDR3: CSAVLGYEQYF

V: TRBV20-1
size: few
length: 16
D: -
J: TRBJ2-5
DNA: TGCAGTGCTAGGTCTCCTAGCGCCAATCTTCAAGAGACCCAGTACTTC
CDR3: CSARSPSANLQETQYF

V: TRBV28
size: -
length: 13
D: TRBD1
J: TRBJ1-2
DNA: TGTGCCGCGGGGGCAGGGGGGAACTATGGCTACACCTTC
CDR3: CAAGAGGNYGYTF

V: TRBV5-6
size: -
length: 16
D: TRBD1
J: TRBJ1-4
DNA: TGTGCCAGCAGCCTACGGACAGGGGATCGTATCGAAAAACTGTTTTTT
CDR3: CASSLRTGDRIEKLFF

V: TRBV18
size: many
length: 14
D: -
J: TRBJ2-2
DNA: TGTGCCAGCTCACCGAGGGAAGGGGCCGGGGAGCTGTTTTTT
CDR3: CASSPREGAGELFF

V: TRBV29-1
size: many
length: 13
D: -
J: TRBJ1-4
DNA: TGCAGCGCCAGGGTGGGATTAGGTGAAAAACTGTTTTTT
CDR3: CSARVGLGEKLFF

V: TRBV11-2
size: many
length: 13
D: -
J: TRBJ2-1
DNA: TGTGCCAGCAGCTTAAATTCACGGGATGAGCAGTTCTTC
CDR3: CASSLNSRDEQFF

V: TRBV4-1
size: -
length: 16
D: TRBD2
J: TRBJ2-2
DNA: TGCGCCAGCAGCCCTAGCGGGAGTGGGTACACCGGGGAGCTGTTTTTT
CDR3: CASSPSGSGYTGELFF

V: TRBV7-3
size: -
length: 13
D: -
J: TRBJ1-2
DNA: TGTGCCAGCAGCCGGGGCCCAAAGTATGGCTACACCTTC
CDR3: CASSRGPKYGYTF

V: TRBV7-2
size: many
length: 17
D: -
J: TRBJ2-3
DNA: TGTGCCAGCAGCCCCCATCGGCAGCCCCTTGACACAGATACGCAGTATTTT
CDR3: CASSPHRQPLDTDTQYF

V: TRBV6-4
size: few
length: 13
D: -
J: TRBJ2-5
DNA: TGTGCCAGCAGTTACCGGACTGGAAAGACCCAGTACTTC
CDR3: CASSYRTGKTQYF

V: TRBV20-1
size: -
length: 15
D: TRBD2
J: TRBJ2-7
DNA: TGCAGTGCCAACCCGACTAGCGGGAGGGCCTCCGAGCAGTACTTC
CDR3: CSANPTSGRASEQYF

V: TRBV6-1
size: many
length: 14
D: -
J: TRBJ1-5
DNA: TGTGCCAGCAGGGATAGTTATAGCAATCAGCCCCAGCATTTT
CDR3: CASRDSYSNQPQHF

V: TRBV11-3
size: many
length: 15
D: -
J: TRBJ2-7
DNA: TGTGCCAGCAGCTTACAACTAGGATTTTCCTACGAGCAGTACTTC
CDR3: CASSLQLGFSYEQYF

V: TRBV5-6
size: once
length: 16
D: TRBD1
J: TRBJ2-1
DNA: TGTGCCAGCAGCTTGCCGGGACAGCTACCCTACAATGAGCAGTTCTTC
CDR3: CASSLPGQLPYNEQFF

V: TRBV5-6
size: few
length: 15
D: TRBD2
J: TRBJ2-2
DNA: TGTGCCAGCAGTATGGGACTAGTTAACACCGGGGAGCTGTTTTTT
CDR3: CASSMGLVNTGELFF

V: TRBV9
size: few
length: 15
D: -
J: TRBJ1-1
DNA: TGTGCCAGCAGCGTAGCGGGGGCTAGAGGCACTGAAGCTTTCTTT
CDR3: CASSVAGARGTEAFF

V: TRBV12-3/TRBV12-4
size: many
length: 13
D: -
J: TRBJ1-1
DNA: TGTGCCAGCAACCAATGGGGGGACACTGAAGCTTTCTTT
CDR3: CASNQWGDTEAFF

V: TRBV20-1
size: few
length: 17
D: TRBD1
J: TRBJ2-2
DNA: TGCAGTGCTAGAGACCTCCATACAGGGGGATCTACCGGGGAGCTGTTTTTT
CDR3: CSARDLHTGGSTGELFF

V: TRBV4-1
size: -
length: 17
D: TRBD1
J: TRBJ2-7
DNA: TGCGCCAGCAGCCAAGAAAGACCGGGACAGGGGTACTACGAGCAGTACTTC
CDR3: CASSQERPGQGYYEQYF

V: TRBV29-1
size: few
length: 15
D: TRBD2
J: TRBJ2-1
DNA: TGCAGCGTTGTAGTGGCGGGAGGGCTAAACAATGAGCAGTTCTTC
CDR3: CSVVVAGGLNNEQFF

V: TRBV27
size: few
length: 15
D: -
J: TRBJ2-5
DNA: TGTGCCAGCAGTTTAGGGGAAGGAGGCCAAGAGACCCAGTACTTC
CDR3: CASSLGEGGQETQYF